Many counts were recorded for the clone carrying this T cell receptor (beta chain). Its specificity is unknown. This sample is part of a study of early T cells in non-severe SARS-CoV-2 infection. Study observations and caveats: Matching with VDJdb favored anti-spike CD8 responses (missing private and CD4 specificities).

TCRdb analysed the 5' RACE reads with MiXCR anew, one entry per CDR3 protein. The sample shows more than 35,000 distinct CDR3 sequences, under 8% of them seen only once. Germline CDR1 is MNHEY and CDR2 is SMNVEV (reference sequence). The ends lost 7 bases at V and 5 bases at J; junction bases unmatched: 12. The CDR3 consists of 17 residues. The V and J genes are TRBV27 and TRBJ2-7; 15 bases are a match to TRBD2. This receptor was taken from an adult who was a healthcare worker with PCR-confirmed SARS-CoV-2 infection or an uninfected control (not recorded which). The specimen sequenced was whole blood. The DNA of the CDR3 is TGTGCCAGCACACCAATGCTTGGACTAGCGGGAGGGAACGAGCAGTACTTC. This sequence encodes CASTPMLGLAGGNEQYF.